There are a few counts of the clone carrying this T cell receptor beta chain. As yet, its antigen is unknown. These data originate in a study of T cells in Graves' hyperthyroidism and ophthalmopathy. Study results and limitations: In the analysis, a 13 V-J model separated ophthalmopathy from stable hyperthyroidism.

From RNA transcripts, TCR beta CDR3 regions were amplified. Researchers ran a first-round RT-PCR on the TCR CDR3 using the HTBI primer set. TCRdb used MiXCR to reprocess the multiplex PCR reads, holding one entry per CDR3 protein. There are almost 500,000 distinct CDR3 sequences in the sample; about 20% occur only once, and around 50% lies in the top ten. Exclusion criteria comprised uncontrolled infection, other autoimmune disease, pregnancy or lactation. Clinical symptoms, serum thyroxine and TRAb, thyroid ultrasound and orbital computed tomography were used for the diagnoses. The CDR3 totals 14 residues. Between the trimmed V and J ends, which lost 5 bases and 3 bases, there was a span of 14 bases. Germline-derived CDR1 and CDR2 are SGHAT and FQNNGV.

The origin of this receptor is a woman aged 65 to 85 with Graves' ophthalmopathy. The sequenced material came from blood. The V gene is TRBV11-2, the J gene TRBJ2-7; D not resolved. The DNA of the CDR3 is TGTGCCAGCAGCATTGACGGACCGGGCTACGAGCAGTACTTC. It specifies CASSIDGPGYEQYF.